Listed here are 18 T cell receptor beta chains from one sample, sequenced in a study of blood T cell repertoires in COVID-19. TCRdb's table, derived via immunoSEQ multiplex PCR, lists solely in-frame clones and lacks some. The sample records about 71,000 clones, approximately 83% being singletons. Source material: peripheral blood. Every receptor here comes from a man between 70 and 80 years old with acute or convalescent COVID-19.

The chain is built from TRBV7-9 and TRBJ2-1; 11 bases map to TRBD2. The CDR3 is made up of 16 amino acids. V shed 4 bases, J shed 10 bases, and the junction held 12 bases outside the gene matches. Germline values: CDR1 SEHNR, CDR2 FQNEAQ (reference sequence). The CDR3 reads CASSSINSGRAEEQFF. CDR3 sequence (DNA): TGTGCCAGCAGCTCAATAAATAGCGGGAGGGCCGAGGAGCAGTTCTTC.

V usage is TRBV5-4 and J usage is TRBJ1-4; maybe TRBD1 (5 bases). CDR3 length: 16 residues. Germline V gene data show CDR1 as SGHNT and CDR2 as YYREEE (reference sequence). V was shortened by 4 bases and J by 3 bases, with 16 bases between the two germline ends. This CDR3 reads CASSPGGKRANEKLFF. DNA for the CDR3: TGTGCCAGCAGCCCCGGGGGGAAGCGGGCTAATGAAAAACTGTTTTTT.

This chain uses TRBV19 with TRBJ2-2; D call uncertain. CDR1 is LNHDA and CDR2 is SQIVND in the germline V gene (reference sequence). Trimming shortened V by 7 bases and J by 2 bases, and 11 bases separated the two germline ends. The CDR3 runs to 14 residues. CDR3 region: CASKRHQNTGELFF. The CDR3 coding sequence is TGTGCCAGTAAAAGACACCAAAACACCGGGGAGCTGTTTTTT.

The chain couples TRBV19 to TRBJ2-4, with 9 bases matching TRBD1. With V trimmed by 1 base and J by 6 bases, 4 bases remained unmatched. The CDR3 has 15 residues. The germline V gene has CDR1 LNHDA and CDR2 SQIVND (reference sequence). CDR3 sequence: CASSIGGTGPNIQYF. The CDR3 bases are TGTGCCAGTAGTATAGGCGGGACAGGGCCAAACATTCAGTACTTC.

CDR3 sequence (DNA): TGTGCCAGCTCGAGGATGGCTAGTCAGCCCCAGCATTTT. This codes for CASSRMASQPQHF. This chain uses TRBV18 with TRBJ1-5; D is uncertain. V lost 6 bases, J lost 6 bases, and 12 bases lay in between. There are 13 residues in the CDR3. In germline, CDR1 is KGHSH, CDR2 LQKENI.

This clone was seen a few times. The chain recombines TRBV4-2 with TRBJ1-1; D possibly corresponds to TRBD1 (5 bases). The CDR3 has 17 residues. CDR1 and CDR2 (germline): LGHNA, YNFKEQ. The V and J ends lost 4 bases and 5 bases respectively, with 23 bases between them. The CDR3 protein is CASSPEGEGPKETEAFF. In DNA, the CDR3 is TGTGCCAGCAGCCCCGAAGGGGAGGGTCCAAAGGAGACTGAAGCTTTCTTT.

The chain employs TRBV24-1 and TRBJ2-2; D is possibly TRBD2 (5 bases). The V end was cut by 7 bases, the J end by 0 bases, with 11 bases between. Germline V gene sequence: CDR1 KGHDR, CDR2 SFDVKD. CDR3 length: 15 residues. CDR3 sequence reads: CATRAGGTNTGELFF. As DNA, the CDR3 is TGTGCCACCAGGGCGGGCGGAACGAACACCGGGGAGCTGTTTTTT.

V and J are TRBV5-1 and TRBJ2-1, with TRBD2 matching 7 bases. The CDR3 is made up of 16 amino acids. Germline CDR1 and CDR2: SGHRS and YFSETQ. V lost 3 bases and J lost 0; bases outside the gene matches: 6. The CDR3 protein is CASSSAGSSSYNEQFF. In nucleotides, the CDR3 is TGCGCCAGCAGCTCAGCGGGGTCTAGCTCCTACAATGAGCAGTTCTTC.

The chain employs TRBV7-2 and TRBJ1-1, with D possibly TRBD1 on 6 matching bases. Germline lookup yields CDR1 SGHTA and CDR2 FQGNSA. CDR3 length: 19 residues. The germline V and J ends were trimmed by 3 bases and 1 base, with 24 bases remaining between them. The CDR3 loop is CASSFPKTGRVVENTEAFF. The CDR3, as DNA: TGTGCCAGCAGCTTTCCTAAAACAGGGCGAGTGGTGGAGAACACTGAAGCTTTCTTT.

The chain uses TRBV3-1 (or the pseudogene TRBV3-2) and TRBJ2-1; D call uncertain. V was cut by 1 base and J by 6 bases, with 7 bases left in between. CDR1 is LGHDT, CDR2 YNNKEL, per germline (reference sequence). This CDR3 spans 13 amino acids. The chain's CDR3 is CASSQAAGNEQFF. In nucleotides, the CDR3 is TGTGCCAGCAGCCAAGCGGCAGGCAATGAGCAGTTCTTC.

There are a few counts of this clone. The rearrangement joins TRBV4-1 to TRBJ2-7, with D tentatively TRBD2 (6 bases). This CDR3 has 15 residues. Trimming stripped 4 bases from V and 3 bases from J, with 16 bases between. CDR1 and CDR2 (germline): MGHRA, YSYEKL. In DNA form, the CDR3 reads TGCGCCAGCAGCCTCACATCCCGGACTAACTACGAGCAGTACTTC. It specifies CASSLTSRTNYEQYF.

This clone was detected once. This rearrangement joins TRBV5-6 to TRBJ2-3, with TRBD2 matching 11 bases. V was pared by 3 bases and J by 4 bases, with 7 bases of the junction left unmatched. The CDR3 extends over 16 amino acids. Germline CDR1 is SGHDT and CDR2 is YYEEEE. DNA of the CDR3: TGTGCCAGCAGCTCTTCGACTAGCGGGACCGCAGATACGCAGTATTTT. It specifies CASSSSTSGTADTQYF. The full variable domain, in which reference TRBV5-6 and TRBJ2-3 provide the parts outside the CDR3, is DAGVTQSPTHLIKTRGQQVTLRCSPKSGHDTVSWYQQALGQGPQFIFQYYEEEERQRGNFPDRFSGHQFPNYSSELNVNALLLGDSALYLCASSSSTSGTADTQYFGPGTRLTVL.

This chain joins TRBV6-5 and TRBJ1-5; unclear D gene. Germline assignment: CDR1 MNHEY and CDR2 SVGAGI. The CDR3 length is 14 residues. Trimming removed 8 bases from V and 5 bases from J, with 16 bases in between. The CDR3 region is CASWVGHGDQPQHF. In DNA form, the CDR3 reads TGTGCCAGCTGGGTGGGCCACGGCGATCAGCCCCAGCATTTT.

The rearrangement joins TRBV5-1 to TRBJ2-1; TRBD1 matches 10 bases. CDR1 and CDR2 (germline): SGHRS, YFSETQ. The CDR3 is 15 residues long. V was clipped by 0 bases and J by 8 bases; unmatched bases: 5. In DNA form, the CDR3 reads TGCGCCAGCAGCTTGGTAGACAGGGGGCGCGATGAGCAGTTCTTC. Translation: CASSLVDRGRDEQFF.

DNA of the CDR3: TGTGCCAGCAGTGAATTTGACAGGCCCTACGAGCAGTACTTC. This codes for CASSEFDRPYEQYF. The genes are TRBV25-1 and TRBJ2-7; D may be TRBD1 (6 bases). The germline gives CDR1 MGHDK, CDR2 SYGVNS. The CDR3 loop spans 14 amino acids. V lost 1 base, J lost 2 bases, and 9 bases lay in between.

As DNA, the CDR3 is TGTGCCTGGACTAAGCCCGGGACAGTTAATGAAAAACTGTTTTTT. Amino acid sequence: CAWTKPGTVNEKLFF. The V and J genes are TRBV30 and TRBJ1-4; 7 nucleotides match TRBD1. The CDR3 is 15 residues long. Germline CDR1 and CDR2: GTSNPN and SVGIG (reference sequence). The ends lost 4 bases at V and 4 bases at J; junction bases unmatched: 9.

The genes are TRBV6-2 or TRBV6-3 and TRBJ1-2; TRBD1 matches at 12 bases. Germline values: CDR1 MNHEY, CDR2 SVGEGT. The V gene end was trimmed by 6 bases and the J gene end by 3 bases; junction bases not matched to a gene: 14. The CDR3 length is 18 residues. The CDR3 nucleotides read TGTGCCAGCAGCCCTAGCTCTCCGGGACAGGGGGCTTACTATGGCTACACCTTC. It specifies CASSPSSPGQGAYYGYTF.

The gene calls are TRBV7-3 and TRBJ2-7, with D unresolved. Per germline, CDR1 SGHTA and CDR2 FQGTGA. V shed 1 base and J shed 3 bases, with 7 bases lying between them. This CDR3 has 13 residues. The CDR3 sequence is CASSLNEDYEQYF. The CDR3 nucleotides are TGTGCCAGCAGCTTAAACGAGGACTACGAGCAGTACTTC.